These T cell receptor beta chains were read from a single sample in a study of T cells expressing NK-cell markers. TCRdb reprocessed the 5' RACE reads and reports one entry per CDR3 protein, with no DNA. In all, the sample yields about 260,000 distinct CDR3 sequences. The sample taken for sequencing was blood T cells: a sorted CD56 or NKG2C T cell subset, CD4+ or CD8+ T cells, or bulk PBMC T cells (not recorded which). These receptors originate from a man aged 18 to 30 in good health. The CDR3 runs from the conserved cysteine through the conserved F or W.

J	V	CDR3
TRBJ1-6	TRBV27	CASSLLPTGGEGSPLHF
TRBJ1-2	TRBV9	CASSVDGTYGYTF
TRBJ2-7	TRBV12-3/TRBV12-4	CASSLQSGLADRQYF
TRBJ2-2	TRBV3-1	CASSQEILAHTGELFF
TRBJ2-7	TRBV5-1	CASSKGTGYYEQYF
TRBJ2-1	TRBV25-1	CASSEFGSSSYNEQFF
TRBJ2-1	TRBV12-3/TRBV12-4	CASSPSLVQGPYNEQFF
TRBJ2-3	TRBV5-5	CASSQLTGAVLPDTQYF
TRBJ2-7	TRBV5-1	CASSVGQGAGQYF
TRBJ1-5	TRBV4-3	CASSQWPESNQPQHF
TRBJ1-5	TRBV5-5	CASSRGSQPQHF
TRBJ1-5	TRBV5-1	CASSVTGGSNQPQHF
TRBJ2-7	TRBV29-1	CSVGTDTYEQYF
TRBJ1-1	TRBV5-1	CASSFGVGEAFF
TRBJ2-2	TRBV7-8	CASSLAVTTGELFF
TRBJ1-1	TRBV6-6	CASSRGRNTEAFF
TRBJ2-1	TRBV12-3/TRBV12-4	CASSLTGSYNEQFF
TRBJ2-7	TRBV11-2	CASSLVSPFGAATYEQYF
TRBJ2-7	TRBV7-2	CASSPRGVGGYEQYF
TRBJ1-2	TRBV18	CASSPPPGANYGYTF
TRBJ2-5	TRBV6-6	CASSRRGEETQYF
TRBJ2-5	TRBV9	CASSPRTQAETQYF
TRBJ2-1	TRBV6-1	CASTKTSGTAWEQFF
TRBJ2-2	TRBV12-3/TRBV12-4	CASSRTRRGGAGELFF
TRBJ2-1	TRBV12-3/TRBV12-4	CASSGTGRNEQFF
TRBJ2-3	TRBV27	CASRVTGTDTQYF
TRBJ2-4	TRBV20-1	CSAGRADIQYF
TRBJ2-1	TRBV12-3/TRBV12-4	CASSIHPGLAGHNEQFF
TRBJ2-7	TRBV7-2	CASSLFEGTEQYF
TRBJ1-5	TRBV7-2	CASSFRIAQGNPQHF
TRBJ1-5	TRBV7-2	CASSLSGTGGQPQHF
TRBJ1-4	TRBV9	CASSAPSGTANEKLFF
TRBJ2-7	TRBV7-2	CASRRPGLDAEQYF
TRBJ2-2	TRBV4-3	CASSQDGAPGELFF
TRBJ2-7	TRBV7-8	CASSGVRASYEQYF
TRBJ2-3	TRBV7-6	CASSLVPDTDTQYF
TRBJ2-1	TRBV3-1	CASTPSGKGVYEQFF
TRBJ1-2	TRBV12-3/TRBV12-4	CASSFMATIRDGYTF
TRBJ2-7	TRBV5-1	CASSPGTSGTLHEQYF
TRBJ2-5	TRBV29-1	CSVDGLRETQYF
TRBJ2-2	TRBV12-3/TRBV12-4	CASSPPRAGGPRELFF
TRBJ2-1	TRBV7-9	CASLQSAEQFF